This T cell receptor (beta chain) appears in the sequencing data of a study of blood T cell repertoires in COVID-19. Study in general: Collection of acute and convalescent COVID-19 samples took place in the United States, Italy and Spain. PBMCs, B-cell-depleted T cells, or T cells provided the cDNA or gDNA that made up the material.

The CDR3 covers 11 residues. V lost 10 bases and J lost 8; bases outside the gene matches: 7. From germline, CDR1 is LNHDA and CDR2 SQIVND (reference sequence). Per the original methods: Amplifying reference gene primers gave estimates of nucleated cell counts. Assay: immunoSEQ multiplex PCR; the TCRdb copy retains only in-frame clones and omits some. V, J and clone size derive from that table, while D and trimming were established from the DNA sequence. The table shows 100,000 to 120,000 clones, with about four fifths occurring only once. The sequencing input was peripheral blood. The receptor was isolated from a woman in her 70s with acute or convalescent COVID-19. The chain couples TRBV19 to TRBJ1-2; 7 bases fit TRBD1. The CDR3 loop is CATSRGQGYTF. The CDR3 DNA sequence: TGTGCCACCAGTCGGGGACAGGGCTACACCTTC.